The entry that follows covers one TCR beta chain sequence. Its antigen is still unknown. There are no base qualities to consult, and no much larger clone falls within one base. These data originate in a study of CD8 T cells in ankylosing spondylitis (dated 2017 in TCRdb). About the study as a whole: To find TCR variants linked to disease, the study profiled T cell receptor beta repertoires in ankylosing spondylitis patients and healthy donors. The full study cohort was made up of 20 to 25 ankylosing spondylitis patients and 108 healthy donors. Samples of peripheral blood were taken, and for ankylosing spondylitis patients, synovial fluid was collected as well.

The germline V and J ends show losses of 3 bases and 7 bases respectively, and no gene match explains 3 bases of the junction. CDR1 and CDR2 are drawn from the germline V gene: MNHNS, SASEGT. Its CDR3 holds 13 amino acids, cysteine through phenylalanine. Only the CDR3 DNA is retained, 39 bases long and in frame from the first base. For sequencing, an Illumina HiSeq 2500 was employed. TCR beta libraries were prepared by quantitative 5'-RACE with molecular barcodes. The original methods were these. A new computational method based on a probabilistic model of VDJ rearrangement was used to identify disease-linked TCR variants. TCRdb trimmed the raw reads at Q25, called clones with MiXCR and kept productive beta chains. Every CDR3 protein is listed once, alongside the most common genes and DNA of its rows. It is TCRdb's table, rather than the study itself, that gives the V and J calls and clone size. This sample has approximately 400,000 distinct CDR3 sequences in its table, and 26% of those were observed once. Roughly 0.9% of the sample is in the top ten clones.

The full study reports these points: The disease-linked clones were reported to be significantly enriched in matched synovial fluid samples from ankylosing spondylitis patients. Some motif variants were previously reported in synovial fluid and blood of reactive arthritis patients, suggesting common disease-initiation mechanisms. A CD8+ phenotype was shown by the disease-linked clones, which were found at relatively low frequencies in peripheral blood. Blood from ankylosing spondylitis patients appeared to be characterized by a TCR beta motif made up of several highly homologous amino acid variants.

The TCR originated in a male donor with ankylosing spondylitis. Material for sequencing was blood, either unsorted or a sorted T cell fraction (not recorded which). The sequence links TRBV6-1 to TRBJ1-1, and TRBD1 matches 9 of the central bases. The sequenced DNA: TGTGCCAGCAGTGAGGGACAGGGCCATGAAGCTTTCTTT. Translated, this gives CASSEGQGHEAFF.